The source of this T cell receptor beta chain is a study of molecular identifiers for immune sequencing clone quantification. Findings and caveats of the study: Clonotypes surpassing 20 RNA copies contained over 99% of effector molecules, versus under 1% in naive cells.

Making the bulk TCR libraries relied on previously described methods and listed TCR primers. Via MiXCR, TCRdb re-called the PCR reads, giving one row per CDR3 protein. The data contain tens of thousands of distinct CDR3 sequences, under 20% of them seen just once; the ten biggest clones take up around 0.8%. Trimming cost V 6 bases and J 0 bases, with 15 bases left between them. CDR1 and CDR2 (germline): SEHNR, FQNEAQ (reference sequence). CDR3 length equals 17 residues. This clonotype was seen ten or more times. The target antigen is unknown. The TCR was taken from a human donor in good health. Some libraries in this study had Jurkat cell RNA spiked in. The sequencing input was naive CD8+ T cells from blood, with Jurkat cell RNA spiked in. Subset of the sample: FACS-sorted CD8+CD4-CCR7+CD45RA+ naive T cells. The rearrangement links TRBV7-9 to TRBJ2-6, with D possibly being TRBD1 (6 bases). The CDR3 reads CASSPGQLLSGANVLTF. CDR3 bases: TGTGCCAGCAGTCCGGGACAACTACTCTCTGGGGCCAACGTCCTGACTTTC.